The text below deals with one TCR beta chain. The antigen remains undetermined. Libraries were prepared by immunoSEQ multiplex PCR; TCRdb keeps only in-frame clonotypes and omits some of them. The table has 500,000 or so clones, 89% seen once; the top ten hold about 2.4%. This specimen comes from a study of Ad26.COV2.S vaccination and SARS-CoV-2 variants. Noted treatment: around 19 received Ad26.COV2.S at low or high dose, single or two shots; several received placebo; per-sample allocation not given. Sampling occurred on day 63 after the first vaccine or placebo injection. An adult aged 18-55 years in Boston served as the donor. The study, taken as a whole, reports: The breadth of spike-specific CD8+ and CD4+ T cell responses after vaccination was reportedly substantial.

The CDR3 loop spans 13 amino acids. CDR1 and CDR2 from the germline V gene are SQVTM and ANQGSEA. With V trimmed by 3 bases and J by 9 bases, 8 bases remained unmatched. Source: peripheral blood, taken in a trial of Ad26.COV2.S vaccine versus placebo. The sequence derives from a person between 18 and 59 years old who received the Ad26.COV2.S COVID-19 vaccine or a placebo. The V and J genes are TRBV29-1 and TRBJ1-2, with 9 positions matching TRBD1. The CDR3 loop is CSVDVLQGARYTF. The CDR3 DNA is TGCAGCGTTGACGTTCTACAGGGGGCACGCTACACCTTC.